These 24 T cell receptor beta chains originate from one sample sequenced in a study of cytomegalovirus exposure and HLA in healthy donors. Researchers ran the PCR with 60 Vbeta and 13 Jbeta primers. Profiled with immunoSEQ multiplex PCR; TCRdb holds only in-frame clones, not every one. The table has 150,000 to 200,000 clones, around 75% seen once. Sequencing was done on a sample of PBMCs. These receptors were collected from a woman in her twenties or thirties in good health and CMV-seronegative.

The chain carries TRBV29-1 and TRBJ2-1; unclear D gene. Between the trimmed V and J ends, which lost 3 bases and 5 bases, there was a span of 11 bases. The CDR3 runs 13 residues. Germline V gives CDR1 SQVTM, CDR2 ANQGSEA. The CDR3 is CSVDFLGDNEQFF. CDR3 DNA: TGCAGCGTTGACTTTTTAGGAGACAATGAGCAGTTCTTC.

The rearrangement uses TRBV27 and TRBJ2-2, with D maybe TRBD1 (6 bases). The ends were cut back, 5 bases at V and 6 bases at J, with 13 bases in the middle. The germline gives CDR1 MNHEY, CDR2 SMNVEV (reference sequence). The CDR3 runs 14 residues. The chain's CDR3 is CASSRQVWSGELFF. CDR3 bases: TGTGCCAGCAGTCGACAGGTCTGGTCCGGGGAGCTGTTTTTT.

This chain links TRBV29-1 with TRBJ2-2; D remains unclear. Trimming left V 1 base short and J 1 base short, with 4 bases between. The CDR3 has 13 amino acids. The V gene's germline CDR1 is SQVTM and CDR2 ANQGSEA. The CDR3 nucleotides are TGCAGCGTTGAAGTGCGGAACACCGGGGAGCTGTTTTTT. Translation gives CSVEVRNTGELFF.

This chain links TRBV27 with TRBJ2-7; a possible D gene is TRBD1 (6 bases). V was clipped by 5 bases and J by 3 bases, with 11 bases between them. The CDR3 covers 13 residues. The germline gives CDR1 MNHEY, CDR2 SMNVEV (reference sequence). Here the CDR3 DNA reads TGTGCCAGCAGTCGGACAGAATTCTACGAGCAGTACTTC. This encodes CASSRTEFYEQYF.

V and J are TRBV19 and TRBJ2-7; D remains ambiguous. Germline CDR1 reads LNHDA; CDR2 reads SQIVND (reference sequence). This CDR3 has 12 residues. The V and J ends lost 4 bases and 3 bases respectively, with 7 bases between them. CDR3 protein: CASSSGYYEQYF. The CDR3 DNA sequence: TGTGCCAGTAGTAGCGGCTACTACGAGCAGTACTTC.

The chain uses TRBV9 and TRBJ1-1; maybe TRBD1 (5 bases). V shed 4 bases and J shed 1 base, with 14 bases lying between them. Germline assignment: CDR1 SGDLS and CDR2 YYNGEE. CDR3 size: 15 residues. The CDR3 coding sequence is TGTGCCAGCAGCCCCAGGGACTCCTGGAACACTGAAGCTTTCTTT. It translates to CASSPRDSWNTEAFF.

The chain carries TRBV7-9 and TRBJ1-2; 9 positions match TRBD1. This CDR3 region has 13 residues. After removal of 1 base from V and 6 bases from J, the junction contained 0 bases not matched to a gene. CDR1 is SEHNR, CDR2 FQNEAQ, per germline (reference sequence). The CDR3 protein is CASSLGTGDGYTF. The CDR3 DNA follows: TGTGCCAGCAGCTTAGGGACAGGGGATGGCTACACCTTC.

Only a few counts were recorded for this clone. The genes are TRBV18 and TRBJ2-3, with TRBD1 as a possible D gene (6 bases). V was pared by 0 bases and J by 4 bases, with 14 bases between. In germline, CDR1 is KGHSH, CDR2 LQKENI. The CDR3 sequence is 16 residues long. This CDR3 reads CASSPPETGFPDTQYF. In DNA, the CDR3 is TGTGCCAGCTCACCACCGGAGACAGGTTTCCCAGATACGCAGTATTTT.

This chain connects TRBV27 to TRBJ1-2; D possibly corresponds to TRBD1 (6 bases). Germline CDR1 and CDR2: MNHEY and SMNVEV (reference sequence). The CDR3 length is 17 residues. Trimming took off 0 bases at V and 7 bases at J, with 21 bases between the two ends. In DNA, the CDR3 is TGTGCCAGCAGTTTATCGGGACCAACACTTTTCAGGGGTGGCTACACCTTC. Its protein product is CASSLSGPTLFRGGYTF.

The chain carries TRBV4-2 and TRBJ2-3; D is possibly TRBD1 (5 bases). The ends were cut back, 0 bases at V and 2 bases at J, with 12 bases in the middle. CDR1 and CDR2 from the germline V gene are LGHNA and YNFKEQ. The CDR3 is made up of 16 amino acids. CDR3 DNA sequence: TGTGCCAGCAGCCAAGACAGGGTACGGGTCACAGATACGCAGTATTTT. It yields the protein CASSQDRVRVTDTQYF.

This chain joins TRBV7-6 and TRBJ2-3, with D tentatively TRBD2 (5 bases). Trimming removed 1 base from V and 5 bases from J, with 7 bases in between. CDR1 is SGHVS and CDR2 is FNYEAQ in the germline V gene. The CDR3 runs to 13 residues. The DNA of the CDR3 is TGTGCCAGCAGCTTAGGTGAGGGAGATACGCAGTATTTT. It translates to CASSLGEGDTQYF.

This sequence joins TRBV11-2 and TRBJ2-5; 9 bases line up with TRBD2. The V segment lost 1 base and the J segment 3 bases; nucleotides outside the gene matches: 6. The CDR3 totals 16 residues. Germline V gene data show CDR1 as SGHAT and CDR2 as FQNNGV. The CDR3 spells CASSLVLAGAKETQYF. CDR3 sequence (DNA): TGTGCCAGCAGCTTAGTATTAGCGGGAGCGAAAGAGACCCAGTACTTC.

V gene TRBV18 combines with J gene TRBJ1-3; D is unclear. The ends were cut back, 2 bases at V and 0 bases at J, with 8 bases in the middle. The CDR3 is 15 residues long. Per the germline V gene, CDR1 is KGHSH and CDR2 is LQKENI. The CDR3 coding sequence is TGTGCCAGCTCACCAATGGCGGACTCTGGAAACACCATATATTTT. Translating it yields CASSPMADSGNTIYF.

CDR3 bases: TGTGCCAGCGCATATAACACAGGGGGCGCGACGGGCGAGCAGTACTTC. Its protein product is CASAYNTGGATGEQYF. The chain carries TRBV18 and TRBJ2-7; 9 bases map to TRBD1. Germline V gene data show CDR1 as KGHSH and CDR2 as LQKENI. There are 16 residues in the CDR3. The junction had 17 bases not matched to a gene; V was cut back by 8 bases and J by 6 bases.

The J gene is TRBJ1-1, the V gene TRBV6-4, with D uncertain. The CDR3 is 13 amino acids. The germline V gene has CDR1 MRHNA and CDR2 SNTAGT. The V end was cut by 5 bases, the J end by 1 base, with 8 bases between. As DNA, the CDR3 is TGTGCCAGCAGTCAGGACTCGAACACTGAAGCTTTCTTT. Protein: CASSQDSNTEAFF.

The gene calls are TRBV7-3 and TRBJ2-3; 7 bases map to TRBD1. V lost 1 base, J lost 2 bases, and 6 bases stayed unmatched. This CDR3 has 16 residues. Germline V gene lookup returns CDR1 SGHTA and CDR2 FQGTGA. CDR3: CASSLSWTGFTDTQYF. CDR3 in DNA: TGTGCCAGCAGCTTAAGCTGGACAGGCTTCACAGATACGCAGTATTTT.

V gene TRBV5-1 combines with J gene TRBJ2-7, with 9 bases lining up with TRBD1. Germline-derived CDR1 and CDR2 are SGHRS and YFSETQ. The CDR3 consists of 15 residues. With V trimmed by 3 bases and J by 6 bases, 10 bases remained unmatched. CDR3 nucleotide sequence: TGCGCCAGCAGCTCACTAACAGGGGGCGGGAGCGAGCAGTACTTC. Protein: CASSSLTGGGSEQYF.

The rearrangement uses TRBV9 and TRBJ1-1; D perhaps matches TRBD1 (6 bases). This CDR3 spans 14 amino acids. Trimming pared 0 bases from V and 3 bases from J, leaving 9 bases between. Germline CDR1 is SGDLS and CDR2 is YYNGEE. The CDR3 DNA reads as TGTGCCAGCAGCGTAGGACCAGGGGACACTGAAGCTTTCTTT. This translates into CASSVGPGDTEAFF.

This rearrangement joins TRBV7-6 to TRBJ2-1; 9 positions match TRBD1. The CDR3 consists of 15 residues. Trimming took 6 bases from V and 5 from J; bases not matched to a gene: 8. The germline CDR1 and CDR2 sequences are SGHVS and FNYEAQ. CDR3 sequence reads: CASRPGQGYDNEQFF. In DNA, the CDR3 is TGTGCCAGCAGACCGGGACAGGGTTATGACAATGAGCAGTTCTTC. Full variable domain (remainder filled in from reference TRBV7-6 and TRBJ2-1): GAGVSQSPRYKVTKRGQDVALRCDPISGHVSLYWYRQALGQGPEFLTYFNYEAQQDKSGLPNDRFSAERPEGSISTLTIQRTEQRDSAMYRCASRPGQGYDNEQFFGPGTRLTVL.

The gene calls are TRBV27 and TRBJ2-5; 8 positions agree with TRBD2. V lost 6 bases, J lost 9 bases, and 12 bases stayed unmatched. Germline lookup yields CDR1 MNHEY and CDR2 SMNVEV (reference sequence). The CDR3 loop spans 14 amino acids. The CDR3 region is CASSPGGTLWAQYF. In nucleotides, the CDR3 is TGTGCCAGCAGCCCGGGGGGGACCCTGTGGGCCCAGTACTTC.

This chain links TRBV4-2 with TRBJ2-7; TRBD2 aligns across 11 bases. The trim removed 4 bases at V and 4 bases at J, leaving 15 bases unmatched. The germline gives CDR1 LGHNA, CDR2 YNFKEQ. This CDR3 is built from 18 residues. In DNA, the CDR3 is TGTGCCAGCAGCCCCCGAACCCCGACTAGCGGGACCCTATACGAGCAGTACTTC. Amino acid sequence: CASSPRTPTSGTLYEQYF.

The CDR3 loop reads CASALGDWLGGSPLHF. CDR3 coding DNA: TGTGCCAGCGCCCTCGGGGATTGGCTTGGCGGTTCACCCCTCCACTTT. The rearrangement joins TRBV7-9 to TRBJ1-6; no definite D call. The CDR3 runs to 16 residues. V lost 8 bases and J lost 9, with 23 bases in between. Germline lookup yields CDR1 SEHNR and CDR2 FQNEAQ (reference sequence).

The chain links TRBV15 to TRBJ1-2; TRBD1 matches at 7 bases. This CDR3 has 16 amino acids. The germline CDR1 and CDR2 sequences are LNHNV and YYDKDF (reference sequence). V gave up 0 bases and J gave up 0 bases; unmatched junction bases: 4. The CDR3 bases are TGTGCCACCAGCAGAGATCAAACAGGGGCTAACTATGGCTACACCTTC. This translates into CATSRDQTGANYGYTF.

The rearrangement uses TRBV7-6 and TRBJ1-1; TRBD1 matches at 8 bases. Germline V lookup: CDR1 SGHVS, CDR2 FNYEAQ. The V and J ends lost 5 bases and 5 bases, in that order; junction bases with no gene match: 10. This CDR3 has 15 amino acids. The CDR3: CASSKGQGRRTEAFF. The CDR3 DNA reads as TGTGCCAGCAGCAAAGGACAGGGCCGGAGGACTGAAGCTTTCTTT. Complete variable domain (other parts from reference TRBV7-6 and TRBJ1-1): GAGVSQSPRYKVTKRGQDVALRCDPISGHVSLYWYRQALGQGPEFLTYFNYEAQQDKSGLPNDRFSAERPEGSISTLTIQRTEQRDSAMYRCASSKGQGRRTEAFFGQGTRLTVV.